A single sample is the source of the 4 T cell receptor beta chains below, sequenced in a study of blood T cell repertoires in COVID-19. This table comes from immunoSEQ multiplex PCR, and its TCRdb copy is limited to in-frame clones, with some not included. The table has about 170,000 clones, approximately 80% seen once. The source material was peripheral blood. The source of these receptors is a woman older than 75 with acute or convalescent COVID-19.

CDR3 residues: CASSDSGVYSNQPQHF. The CDR3 coding sequence is TGTGCCAGCAGTGATTCGGGGGTTTATAGCAATCAGCCCCAGCATTTT. The chain links TRBV6-1 to TRBJ1-5; possibly TRBD1 for D (5 bases). V dropped 3 bases and J dropped 0 bases, with 12 bases sitting between them. CDR3 length: 16 residues. Looked up from germline, CDR1 is MNHNS and CDR2 is SASEGT.

V is TRBV30 and J is TRBJ2-7; D is possibly TRBD1 (6 bases). Germline CDR1 GTSNPN, CDR2 SVGIG (reference sequence). The CDR3 runs 13 residues. V lost 2 bases to trimming and J lost 1 base, with 9 bases between them. CDR3 coding DNA: TGTGCCTGGAGTTCCGGGACATCCTACGAGCAGTACTTC. This codes for CAWSSGTSYEQYF.

The V gene is TRBV5-1, the J gene TRBJ2-1; perhaps TRBD2 as D (6 bases). The CDR3 length is 14 residues. The germline V gene encodes CDR1 SGHRS and CDR2 YFSETQ. The V and J ends lost 1 base and 2 bases respectively, with 7 bases between them. CDR3 protein: CASSLRGTYNEQFF. The CDR3 DNA follows: TGCGCCAGCAGCTTGCGGGGGACCTACAATGAGCAGTTCTTC.

This clone has a handful of counts. The gene calls are TRBV6-5 and TRBJ2-3, with D tentatively TRBD2 (6 bases). This CDR3 contains 13 residues. Germline values: CDR1 MNHEY, CDR2 SVGAGI. Trimming cost V 8 bases and J 5 bases, with 14 bases left between them. Here the CDR3 reads CASSAGPEDTQYF. CDR3 sequence (DNA): TGTGCCAGCTCCGCGGGACCGGAAGATACGCAGTATTTT.